Sequencing of this T cell receptor beta chain was carried out in a study of early T cells in non-severe SARS-CoV-2 infection (dated by TCRdb to the early 2020s). In terms of the full investigation: Because TCR sequencing was done on bulk RNA from unsorted whole blood, the alpha and beta chains could not be paired. The research as a whole found: Matching against VDJdb was skewed toward anti-spike CD8 responses, likely underestimated virus-specific expansions, and missed private and CD4 specificities.

V gives up 2 bases and J gives up 8 bases, and the segment between their germline ends measures 13 bases. Reading from cysteine to phenylalanine, the CDR3 counts 14 amino acids. The read is trimmed to its CDR3 DNA, 42 bases read in frame from base 1. Per the germline V gene, MDHEN is the CDR1 and SYDVKM is the CDR2. As to this clonotype: Its antigen is currently not known. Per-base quality was not reported, and no clone a single base away is much larger than it.

To prepare the library, 5' RACE was applied. These reads were obtained on a NextSeq 500. In the TCR library protocol, unique molecular identifiers were attached to individual cDNA molecules to correct for PCR bias and sequencing error. Both TCR alpha and beta chains were sequenced, and tight co-correlation was observed between alpha and beta sequence abundances in each sample. In the paper's pipeline: Decombinator V4 was used to annotate the V gene, J gene and CDR3 of the TCR sequences. TCRs were defined as expanded if a significant change between any two time points was detected under a Poisson model with p below 0.0001. TCR abundances were normalised to the total number of TCRs sequenced in each sample and reported as counts per million. MAIT TCRs were defined by TRAV1-2 paired with TRAJ12, TRAJ20 or TRAJ33, and iNKT TCRs by TRAV10 paired with TRAJ18. A search of VDJdb, accessed on 1 November 2021, was run for TCRs annotated to CMV, EBV and SARS-CoV-2, with TCRs annotated for multiple antigens excluded. TCRdb trimmed public reads at Q25 via fastp, called clones via MiXCR and kept in-frame beta chains. One record per CDR3 amino acid sequence lists the most common genes and DNA. TCRdb, not the original authors, processed these V and J calls. This sample holds tens of thousands of distinct CDR3 sequences; about 15% were observed only once. Of the sample, about 5% falls within the top ten clones.

Set within a cohort of healthcare workers in London, UK, this nested case-control study involved weekly PCR testing of nasopharyngeal swabs along with blood sampling. Healthcare workers were recruited during the week of the UK lockdown, between 23 and 31 March 2020, and followed weekly for up to roughly 15 weeks. The sample was whole blood, taken at baseline. The receptor's source is an adult who was a healthcare worker with PCR-confirmed SARS-CoV-2 infection or an uninfected control (not recorded which). The chain uses TRBV28 and TRBJ1-5; the D gene cannot be resolved reliably. The CDR3 has the sequence CASSLGQIAKPQHF. The DNA sequence reads TGTGCCAGCAGTTTAGGGCAGATAGCTAAGCCCCAGCATTTT.